The clone carrying this T cell receptor beta chain was seen only once. This entry comes from a study of shared clonotypes between healthy human individuals. Naive-designated CD8 cells lacked CD45RO, were positively enriched for CCR7, and omitted terminally differentiated effector memory CD45RA+ cells. Trimming cost V 0 bases and J 6 bases, with 14 bases left between them. Germline CDR1 is LGHNA and CDR2 is YSLEER. The CDR3 contains 15 residues. TCRdb's table, derived via immunoSEQ multiplex PCR, lists solely in-frame clones and lacks some. The sample has roughly 1,800,000 clones, roughly 95% seen once; the top ten hold around 1%.

The chain carries TRBV4-3 and TRBJ1-2; D is unresolved. The sample consisted of naive CD8+ T cells sorted from blood. This TCR was sampled from a man aged 18 to 30 in good health. The CDR3 DNA reads as TGCGCCAGCAGCCAAGATCTATGGTCGCCCGATGGCTACACCTTC. Translating gives CASSQDLWSPDGYTF.